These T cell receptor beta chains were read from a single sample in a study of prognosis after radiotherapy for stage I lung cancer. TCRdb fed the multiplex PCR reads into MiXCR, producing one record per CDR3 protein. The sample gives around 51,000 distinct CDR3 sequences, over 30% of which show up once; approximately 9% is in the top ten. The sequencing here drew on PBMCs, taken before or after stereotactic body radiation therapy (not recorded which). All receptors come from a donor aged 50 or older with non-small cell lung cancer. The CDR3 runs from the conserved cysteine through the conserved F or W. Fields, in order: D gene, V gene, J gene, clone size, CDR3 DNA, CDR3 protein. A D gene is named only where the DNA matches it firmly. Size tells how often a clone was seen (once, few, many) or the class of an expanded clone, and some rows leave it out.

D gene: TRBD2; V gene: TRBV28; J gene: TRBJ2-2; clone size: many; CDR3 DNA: TGTGCCAGCAGTCCAGCGGGAGCCGTCGGGGAGCTGTTTTTT; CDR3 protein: CASSPAGAVGELFF
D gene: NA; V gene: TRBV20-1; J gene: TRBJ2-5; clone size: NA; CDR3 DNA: TGCAGTGCTAGAGATGGGCCCGATACCCAGTACTTC; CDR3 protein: CSARDGPDTQYF
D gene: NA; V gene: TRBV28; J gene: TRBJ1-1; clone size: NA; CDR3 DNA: TGTGCCAGCAGTTCTTCCCCGGGGCCTGAAGCTTTCTTT; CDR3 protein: CASSSSPGPEAFF
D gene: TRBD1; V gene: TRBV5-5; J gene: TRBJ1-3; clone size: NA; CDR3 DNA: TGTGCCAGCAGCCGTGGGACAGCCTCTGGAAAAAACATATATTTT; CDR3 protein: CASSRGTASGKNIYF
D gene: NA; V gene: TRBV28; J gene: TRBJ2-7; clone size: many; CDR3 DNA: TGTGCCAGCAACAGGGTCTCCTACGAGCAGTACTTC; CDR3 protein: CASNRVSYEQYF
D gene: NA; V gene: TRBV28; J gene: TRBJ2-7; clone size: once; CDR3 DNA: TGTGCCAGCAGGCAAGAGAACTATGCCTACGAGCAGTGCTTC; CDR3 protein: CASRQENYAYEQCF
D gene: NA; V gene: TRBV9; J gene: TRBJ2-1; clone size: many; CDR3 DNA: TGTGCCAGCAGCGTAGGGACCACCGACAATGAGCAGTTCTTC; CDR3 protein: CASSVGTTDNEQFF
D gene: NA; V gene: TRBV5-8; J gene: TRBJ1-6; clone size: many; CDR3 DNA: TGTGCCAGCAGCTTGGCTGGGGTCAGGGATTCACCCCTCCACTTT; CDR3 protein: CASSLAGVRDSPLHF
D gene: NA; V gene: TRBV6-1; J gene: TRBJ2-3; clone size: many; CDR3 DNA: TGTGCCAGCAGTGAACAGCAGGATACGCAGTATTTT; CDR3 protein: CASSEQQDTQYF
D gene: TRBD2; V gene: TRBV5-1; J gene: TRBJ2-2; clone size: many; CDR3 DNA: TGCGCCAGCAGCGTATCCACCCTAGCGGGAGCGGGGGAGCTGTTTTTT; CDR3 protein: CASSVSTLAGAGELFF
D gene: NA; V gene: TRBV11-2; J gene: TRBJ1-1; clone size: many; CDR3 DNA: TGTGCCAGCAGCCGGACCTCCGAAGCTTTCTTT; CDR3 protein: CASSRTSEAFF
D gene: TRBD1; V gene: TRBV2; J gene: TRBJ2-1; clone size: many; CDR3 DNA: TGTGCCAGCAGCGCCCTCGGGACAGCCTACAATGAGCAGTTCTTC; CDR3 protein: CASSALGTAYNEQFF
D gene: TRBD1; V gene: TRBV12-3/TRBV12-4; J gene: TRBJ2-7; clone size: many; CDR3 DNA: TGTGCCAGCAGCCCCTCCGGGACAGGATACGAGCAGTACTTC; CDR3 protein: CASSPSGTGYEQYF
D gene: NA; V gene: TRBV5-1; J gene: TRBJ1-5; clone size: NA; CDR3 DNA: TGCGCCAGCAGCCCCCCCCCCCCCCAGGCGTTCAATCAGCCCCAGCATTTT; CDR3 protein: CASSPPPPQAFNQPQHF
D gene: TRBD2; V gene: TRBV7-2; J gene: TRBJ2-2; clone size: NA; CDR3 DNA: TGTGCCAGCAGCGTTTTAGCGGGGTTGAACACCTGGGAGCTTTTTTTT; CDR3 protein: CASSVLAGLNTWELFF
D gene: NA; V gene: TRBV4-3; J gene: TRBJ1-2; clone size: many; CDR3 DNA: TGCGCCAGCAGCCAAGGCAGCAGCGACTATGGCTACACCTTC; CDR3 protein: CASSQGSSDYGYTF
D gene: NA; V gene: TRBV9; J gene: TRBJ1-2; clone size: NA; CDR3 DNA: TGTGCCAGCAGCGTCGCCGGAAGTACCCTTGAGATCCGGGACTATGGATACACCTTC; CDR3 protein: CASSVAGSTLEIRDYGYTF
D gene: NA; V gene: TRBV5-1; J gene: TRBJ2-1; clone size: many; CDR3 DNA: TGCGCCAGCAGCTCACCCCGAGCCTACTCCTACAATGAGCAGTTCTTC; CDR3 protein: CASSSPRAYSYNEQFF
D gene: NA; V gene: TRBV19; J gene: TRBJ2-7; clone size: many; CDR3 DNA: TGTGCCACAGCGGTGGGTTCCTACGAGCAGTACTTC; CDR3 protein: CATAVGSYEQYF
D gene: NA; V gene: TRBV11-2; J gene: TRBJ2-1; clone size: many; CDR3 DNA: TGTGCCAGCAGGTCACTGTTGGGCACTTCGAATGAGCAGTTCTTC; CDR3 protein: CASRSLLGTSNEQFF
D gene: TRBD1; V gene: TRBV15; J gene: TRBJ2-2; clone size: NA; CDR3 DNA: TGTGCCACCATCACTAGGACAGGGTGGAACACCTGGGAGCTGTTTTTT; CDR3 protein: CATITRTGWNTWELFF
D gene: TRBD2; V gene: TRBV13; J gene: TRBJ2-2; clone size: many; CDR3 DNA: TGTGCCAGCAGCCCGAGAGTAGCGGGAGGGCTACACCCCGGGAAGCTGTTTTTT; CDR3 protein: CASSPRVAGGLHPGKLFF
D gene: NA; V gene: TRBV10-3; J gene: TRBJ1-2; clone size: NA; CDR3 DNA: TGTGCCATCAGTGAGTCTTTACAGTTCCCAAGGATTTGTTATGGCTACACCTTC; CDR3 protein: CAISESLQFPRICYGYTF
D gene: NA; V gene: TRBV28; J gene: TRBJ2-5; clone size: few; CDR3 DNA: TGTGCCAGCAGTTCGGCTGATAGCCGGGAGCTAAGGGAGACCCAGTACTTC; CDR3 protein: CASSSADSRELRETQYF
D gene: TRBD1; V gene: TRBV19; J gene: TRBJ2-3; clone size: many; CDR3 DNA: TGTGCCAGTAGTATTCAGGGGGAGTCAGATACGCAGTATTTT; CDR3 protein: CASSIQGESDTQYF
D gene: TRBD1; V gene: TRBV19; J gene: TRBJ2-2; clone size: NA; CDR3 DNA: TGTGCCAGTAGTCTCCGACAGGGTTCAGCCGGGGAGCTGTTTTTT; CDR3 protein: CASSLRQGSAGELFF
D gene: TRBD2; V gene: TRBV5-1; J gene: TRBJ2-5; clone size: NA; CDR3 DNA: TGCGCCAGCAGCTTGTCTGTGGGAGGGCCCTGGGAGACCCAGTACTTC; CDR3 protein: CASSLSVGGPWETQYF
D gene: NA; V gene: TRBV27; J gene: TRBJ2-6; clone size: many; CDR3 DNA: TGTGCCAGCAGCCCCGGCAGGGCGCTCTCTGGGGCCAACGTCCTGACTTTC; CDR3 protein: CASSPGRALSGANVLTF
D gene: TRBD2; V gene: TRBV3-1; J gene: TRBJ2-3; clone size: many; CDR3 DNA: TGTGCCAGCAGTCAACGAACTAGCGGGAGATTAACAGATACGCAGTATTTT; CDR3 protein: CASSQRTSGRLTDTQYF
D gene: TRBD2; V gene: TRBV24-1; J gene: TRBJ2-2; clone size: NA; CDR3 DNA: TGTGCCACCAGTGACTCTAGCGGTAAAGACGCCGGGGAGCTGTTTTTT; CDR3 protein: CATSDSSGKDAGELFF
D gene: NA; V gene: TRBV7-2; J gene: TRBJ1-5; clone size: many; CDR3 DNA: TGTGCCAGCAGCTTAAGCTTATATCAGCCCCAGCATTTT; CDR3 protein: CASSLSLYQPQHF
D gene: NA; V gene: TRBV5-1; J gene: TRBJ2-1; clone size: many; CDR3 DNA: TGCGCCAGCAGCCCGGACGGACTAGGGGGCGATGAGCAGTTCTTC; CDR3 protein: CASSPDGLGGDEQFF
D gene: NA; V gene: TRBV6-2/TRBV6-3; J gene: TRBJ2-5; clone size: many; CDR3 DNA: TGTGCCAGCAGTTACAGCAGTAAAGAGACCCAGTACTTC; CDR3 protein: CASSYSSKETQYF
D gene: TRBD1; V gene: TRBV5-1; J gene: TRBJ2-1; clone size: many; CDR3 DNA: TGCGCCAGCAGCCTATTGGGACAGGGGCTCAACAATGAGCAGTTCTTC; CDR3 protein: CASSLLGQGLNNEQFF
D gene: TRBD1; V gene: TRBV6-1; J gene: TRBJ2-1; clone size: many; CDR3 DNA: TGTGCCAGCACGGGACAGGGGAAGGATAATACGAGGAATGAGCAGTTCTTC; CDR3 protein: CASTGQGKDNTRNEQFF
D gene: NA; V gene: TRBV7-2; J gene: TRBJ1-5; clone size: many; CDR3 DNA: TGTGCCAGCAGCTTAGGTGCCGGCCCGTGGGAGCCCCAGCATTTT; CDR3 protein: CASSLGAGPWEPQHF
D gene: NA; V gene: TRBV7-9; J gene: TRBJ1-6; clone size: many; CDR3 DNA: TGTGCCAGCACCTACTACGGGGCGCGAGAGGATTCACCCCTCCACTTT; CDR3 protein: CASTYYGAREDSPLHF
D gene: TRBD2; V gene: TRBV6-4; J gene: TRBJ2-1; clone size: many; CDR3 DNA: TGTGCCAGCAGTGAGGACAGCGGGAGTAACAATGAGCAGTTCTTC; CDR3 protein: CASSEDSGSNNEQFF
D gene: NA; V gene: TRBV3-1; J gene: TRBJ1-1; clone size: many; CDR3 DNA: TGTGCCAGCAGCTCATATTTTGAAGCTTTCTTT; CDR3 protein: CASSSYFEAFF
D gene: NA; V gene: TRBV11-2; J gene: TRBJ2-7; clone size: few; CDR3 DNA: TGTGCCAGCAGCTTAGGGCTGGGAGGAAATACTTACGAGCAGTACTTC; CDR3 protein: CASSLGLGGNTYEQYF
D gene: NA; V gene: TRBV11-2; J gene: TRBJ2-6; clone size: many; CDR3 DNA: TGTGCCAGCAGCTTGGCGGGGAACGAGGCTGGGGCCAACGTCCTGACTTTC; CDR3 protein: CASSLAGNEAGANVLTF
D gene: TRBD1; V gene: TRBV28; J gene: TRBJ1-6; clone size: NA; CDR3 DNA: TGTGCCAGCAGTCCCCGGGACAGGGACAATTCACCCCTCCACTTT; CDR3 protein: CASSPRDRDNSPLHF
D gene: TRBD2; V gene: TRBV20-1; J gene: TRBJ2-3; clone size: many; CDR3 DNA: TGCAGTGCTAGGAGATTCACGGCTAGCGGGGGCACAGATACGCAGTATTTT; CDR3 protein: CSARRFTASGGTDTQYF
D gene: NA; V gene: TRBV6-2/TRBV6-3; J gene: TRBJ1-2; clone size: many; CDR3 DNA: TGTGCCAGCAGTTCCCCGGGCCTAGGAGTAACCTACACCTTC; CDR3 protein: CASSSPGLGVTYTF
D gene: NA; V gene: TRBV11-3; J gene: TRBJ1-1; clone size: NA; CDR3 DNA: TGTGCCAGCGGATTAGTGCGGAACACTGAAGCTTTCTTT; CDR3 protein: CASGLVRNTEAFF
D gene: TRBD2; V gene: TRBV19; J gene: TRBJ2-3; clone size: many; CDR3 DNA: TGTGCCAGTAGTATAAGGACTAGCGGGAGTTCGGGTACGCAGTATTTT; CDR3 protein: CASSIRTSGSSGTQYF
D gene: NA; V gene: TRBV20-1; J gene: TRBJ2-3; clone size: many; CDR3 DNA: TGCAGTGCTAGGGGACTGACCACAGATACGCAGTATTTT; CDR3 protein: CSARGLTTDTQYF
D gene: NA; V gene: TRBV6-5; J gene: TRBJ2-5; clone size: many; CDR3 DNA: TGTGCCAGCAGTTACGATCGGATCGAGACCCAGTACTTC; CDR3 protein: CASSYDRIETQYF
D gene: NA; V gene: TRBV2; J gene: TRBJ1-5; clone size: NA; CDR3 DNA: TGTGCCAGCAGTGAAGGTCCTGGTCGCAAGGAGGGTGTTTATCAGCCACAGAATTTT; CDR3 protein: CASSEGPGRKEGVYQPQNF
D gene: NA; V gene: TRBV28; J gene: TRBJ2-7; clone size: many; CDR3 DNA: TGTGCCAGCAGCCTCCGTTACGAGCAGTACTTC; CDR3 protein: CASSLRYEQYF
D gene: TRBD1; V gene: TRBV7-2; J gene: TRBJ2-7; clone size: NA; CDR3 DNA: TGTGCCAGCTGCGGACAAACGGGACAGGGGCTCTACGAGCAGTACTTC; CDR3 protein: CASCGQTGQGLYEQYF
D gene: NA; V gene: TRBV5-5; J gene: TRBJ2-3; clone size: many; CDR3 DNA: TGTGCCAGCAGCCAATCAGGGAACCCAGATACGCAGTATTTT; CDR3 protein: CASSQSGNPDTQYF
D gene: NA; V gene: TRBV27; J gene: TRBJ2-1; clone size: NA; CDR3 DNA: TGTGCCAGCAGCCCAAGGGAGCGACCGTACAATGAGAAGTTCTTC; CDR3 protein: CASSPRERPYNEKFF